This TCR beta chain comes out of a study of memory CD4+ T cells and cytomegalovirus serostatus. At the level of the study: This sample comes from healthy Belgian adults, about nine CMV seropositive, under 25 seronegative. Findings and limits, study-wide: Each of 67 CMV-associated TCRbeta sequences occurred in one to five individuals.

Study processing details: After removing out-of-frame reads, 2 million to 2.5 million distinct TCRbeta sequences remained. TCRdb keeps only in-frame clones here, not all; method: immunoSEQ multiplex PCR. The V and J calls and clone size were taken over from that table, and D and trimming were inferred from the DNA. The sample comprises about 44,000 clones, around three quarters of which are singletons, and approximately 1.2% rests with the top ten. A remark on this clone: Its antigen is as yet unknown.

The sort gate was single viable CD3+CD4+CD8-CD45RO+ cells for memory CD4+ T cells. Total CD4+ T cells were enriched by CD4 positive selection. The source of this sequence is an adult in good health and CMV-seronegative. Sequenced: memory CD4+ T cells from blood.

CDR3 amino acids: CASMERNTEAFF. The CDR3 nucleotides are TGTGCCAGCATGGAGCGGAACACTGAAGCTTTCTTT. This chain uses TRBV18 with TRBJ1-1; D is undetermined. The germline V gene encodes CDR1 KGHSH and CDR2 LQKENI. The CDR3 covers 12 residues. V was clipped by 8 bases and J by 1 base, with 8 bases between them.